This TCR beta chain emerged from a study of T cell changes during pregnancy in multiple sclerosis. Profiled with immunoSEQ multiplex PCR; TCRdb holds only in-frame clones, not every one. The sample lists about 67,000 clones, about 90% occurring once. This clone was detected once. Trimming took 2 bases from V and 6 from J, leaving 5 bases between them. The CDR3 consists of 12 residues. CDR1 is MRHNA, CDR2 SNTAGT, per germline. The V call is TRBV6-4, the J call TRBJ2-1, with unresolved D. Sample: peripheral blood, taken in the first trimester of pregnancy. This receptor was taken from a female donor in good health, enrolled as a control in a pregnancy study. CDR3 in DNA: TGTGCCAGCAGTGACATCGGCAATGAGCAGTTCTTC. Its protein is CASSDIGNEQFF.